The 32 T cell receptor beta chains below come from one sample, sequenced in a study of T cell responses to AZD1222 COVID-19 vaccine. Measured with immunoSEQ multiplex PCR; TCRdb has only the in-frame clones, and not every one. The sample holds roughly 120,000 clones, around 90% seen once. The material sequenced was peripheral blood, taken on day 0 of AZD1222 vaccination. The receptors here all came from an adult in good health.

The CDR3 spells CASSGRVQRGGELFF. The CDR3 DNA reads as TGTGCCAGCAGTGGCCGGGTCCAAAGGGGCGGGGAGCTGTTTTTT. The rearrangement joins TRBV6-2 or TRBV6-3 to TRBJ2-2; tentatively, D is TRBD1 (5 bases). Trimming stripped 5 bases from V and 7 bases from J, with 17 bases between. Germline lookup yields CDR1 MNHEY and CDR2 SVGEGT. This CDR3 has 15 residues.

This chain uses TRBV4-2 with TRBJ2-1, with 9 nucleotides matching TRBD2. Germline loops: CDR1 LGHNA, CDR2 YNFKEQ. The CDR3 runs 20 residues. Trimming removed 0 bases from V and 0 bases from J; junction bases left unmatched: 12. The CDR3 bases are TGTGCCAGCAGCCAAGATCTAAGCGGGGGGCAACTAGTCTCCTACAATGAGCAGTTCTTC. Amino acids: CASSQDLSGGQLVSYNEQFF.

This chain uses TRBV9 with TRBJ2-7, with D possibly being TRBD1 or TRBD2 (5 bases each). The ends were cut back, 0 bases at V and 3 bases at J, with 7 bases in the middle. Germline V gene data show CDR1 as SGDLS and CDR2 as YYNGEE. The CDR3 loop spans 13 amino acids. CDR3 sequence (DNA): TGTGCCAGCAGCGTAGGGGACCACTACGAGCAGTACTTC. Its translation: CASSVGDHYEQYF.

The rearrangement uses TRBV15 and TRBJ1-1; no clear D gene. Germline V gives CDR1 LNHNV, CDR2 YYDKDF (reference sequence). This CDR3 region has 15 residues. The ends were cut back, 0 bases at V and 5 bases at J, with 13 bases in the middle. The chain's CDR3 is CATSRDRQRGTEAFF. Here the CDR3 DNA reads TGTGCCACCAGCAGAGATCGGCAGCGGGGTACTGAAGCTTTCTTT.

This chain connects TRBV12-3 or TRBV12-4 to TRBJ2-7; the D call may be TRBD1 or TRBD2 (5 bases each). The CDR3 covers 13 residues. Between the trimmed V and J ends, which lost 6 bases and 3 bases, there was a span of 12 bases. CDR3 sequence: CASSLGPYYEQYF. CDR3 sequence (DNA): TGTGCCAGCAGCCTGGGACCGTACTACGAGCAGTACTTC.

The chain employs TRBV29-1 and TRBJ1-2; no definite D call. V lost 7 bases and J 1 base, leaving 16 bases between the germline ends. CDR1 is SQVTM and CDR2 is ANQGSEA in the germline V gene. The CDR3 contains 14 residues. In DNA, the CDR3 is TGCAGCGCCGATGGGCAGCTCGATAACTATGGCTACACCTTC. Translation: CSADGQLDNYGYTF. The full variable domain, in which reference TRBV29-1 and TRBJ1-2 provide the parts outside the CDR3, is SAVISQKPSRDICQRGTSLTIQCQVDSQVTMMFWYRQQPGQSLTLIATANQGSEATYESGFVIDKFPISRPNLTFSTLTVSNMSPEDSSIYLCSADGQLDNYGYTFGSGTRLTVV.

The rearrangement uses TRBV7-4 and TRBJ1-2, with D maybe TRBD1 (5 bases). Trimming shortened V by 10 bases and J by 4 bases, and 16 bases separated the two germline ends. The CDR3 spans 13 residues. The V gene's germline CDR1 is SGHVT and CDR2 SQSDAQ. This CDR3 is CANRLGGGYGYTF. In DNA form, the CDR3 reads TGTGCCAACCGCTTGGGGGGAGGCTATGGCTACACCTTC.

The chain has TRBV27 and TRBJ1-3; no reliable D call. V lost 6 bases, J lost 0 bases, and 9 bases lay in between. The CDR3 is 14 amino acids. Germline V gene data show CDR1 as MNHEY and CDR2 as SMNVEV (reference sequence). The CDR3 loop reads CASRGLSSGNTIYF. The CDR3 DNA follows: TGTGCCAGCAGAGGACTGTCCTCTGGAAACACCATATATTTT.

This chain connects TRBV9 to TRBJ2-2; no clear D gene. The CDR3 runs to 13 residues. Trimming shortened V by 1 base and J by 5 bases, and 6 bases separated the two germline ends. Germline CDR1 and CDR2: SGDLS and YYNGEE. CDR3 in amino acids: CASSVLRTGELFF. The CDR3, as DNA: TGTGCCAGCAGCGTATTAAGAACCGGGGAGCTGTTTTTT.

The chain couples TRBV27 to TRBJ2-3; perhaps D is TRBD1 or TRBD2 (5 bases each). CDR1 and CDR2 from the germline V gene are MNHEY and SMNVEV (reference sequence). The CDR3 is made up of 15 amino acids. V shed 3 bases and J shed 5 bases, with 15 bases lying between them. CDR3 DNA: TGTGCCAGCAGTTTTGGGTTCGGGACCGGAGATACGCAGTATTTT. Encoded protein: CASSFGFGTGDTQYF.

The J gene is TRBJ1-1, the V gene TRBV11-2, with D maybe TRBD1 (5 bases). This CDR3 comprises 13 residues. V was shortened by 3 bases and J by 1 base, with 6 bases between the two germline ends. Germline CDR1 and CDR2: SGHAT and FQNNGV. This CDR3 is CASSLRGNTEAFF. Written as DNA, the CDR3 is TGTGCCAGCAGCTTGAGGGGGAACACTGAAGCTTTCTTT.

CDR3 amino acids: CASSSDREPSYEQYF. In DNA form, the CDR3 reads TGCGCCAGCAGCTCGGACAGGGAGCCGTCCTACGAGCAGTACTTC. V and J are TRBV5-1 and TRBJ2-7, with 8 bases identical to TRBD1. V shed 3 bases, J shed 1 base, and the junction held 6 bases outside the gene matches. The CDR3 is 15 amino acids. Germline CDR1 is SGHRS and CDR2 is YFSETQ.

The chain joins TRBV7-8 to TRBJ2-5, with a tentative D call TRBD1 (5 bases). There are 14 residues in the CDR3. Germline V gene lookup returns CDR1 SGHVS and CDR2 FQNEAQ. Between the trimmed V and J ends, which lost 1 base and 0 bases, there was a span of 6 bases. CDR3 amino acids: CASSLGGYQETQYF. The CDR3 DNA is TGTGCCAGCAGCTTAGGGGGCTACCAAGAGACCCAGTACTTC.

This clone was observed a few times. The J gene is TRBJ2-1, the V gene TRBV24-1; D is ambiguous. The CDR3 covers 14 residues. Per the germline V gene, CDR1 is KGHDR and CDR2 is SFDVKD. V dropped 4 bases and J dropped 5 bases, with 11 bases sitting between them. The CDR3 reads CATSELYRDNEQFF. CDR3 bases: TGTGCCACCAGTGAGTTATACCGGGACAATGAGCAGTTCTTC.

The gene calls are TRBV5-1 and TRBJ2-7; possible D gene TRBD2, 6 bases. The CDR3 consists of 17 residues. The germline CDR1 and CDR2 sequences are SGHRS and YFSETQ. V lost 2 bases and J lost 0, with 18 bases in between. CDR3 coding DNA: TGCGCCAGCAGCTTCGGTCATCGGGAGAGGGGCTCCTACGAGCAGTACTTC. Translating gives CASSFGHRERGSYEQYF.

This clone was counted a few times. The gene calls are TRBV28 and TRBJ1-6; D call uncertain. Germline CDR1 reads MDHEN; CDR2 reads SYDVKM. V lost 2 bases and J 0 bases, leaving 14 bases between the germline ends. CDR3 size: 18 residues. The CDR3 DNA is TGTGCCAGCAGTTTAGGGTTAAGGGAAAGCTCCTATAATTCACCCCTCCACTTT. Translated, it gives CASSLGLRESSYNSPLHF.

The chain couples TRBV29-1 to TRBJ1-1; a possible D gene is TRBD1 (6 bases). The germline V and J ends were trimmed by 7 bases and 4 bases, with 16 bases remaining between them. The CDR3 has 13 amino acids. Germline CDR1 and CDR2: SQVTM and ANQGSEA. CDR3 region: CSAQGGRGTEAFF. The CDR3 DNA follows: TGCAGCGCCCAAGGGGGGCGCGGCACTGAAGCTTTCTTT.

This clone showed up just once. The chain joins TRBV7-2 to TRBJ2-5; D uncertain. This CDR3 has 13 residues. V lost 1 base, J lost 3 bases, and 6 bases lay in between. Germline V gene sequence: CDR1 SGHTA, CDR2 FQGNSA. The CDR3 sequence is CASSLVGEETQYF. The DNA of the CDR3 is TGTGCCAGCAGCTTAGTTGGGGAAGAGACCCAGTACTTC.

This chain links TRBV30 with TRBJ2-3; 13 nucleotides align to TRBD2. The CDR3 extends over 16 amino acids. Trimming at V came to 0 bases and at J to 4 bases, leaving 4 bases not matched to a gene. The germline CDR1 and CDR2 sequences are GTSNPN and SVGIG (reference sequence). The CDR3 reads CAWSVLAGGWPDTQYF. The CDR3 DNA sequence: TGTGCCTGGAGTGTACTAGCGGGAGGGTGGCCAGATACGCAGTATTTT.

The V call is TRBV6-5, the J call TRBJ2-3; TRBD2 agrees at 9 bases. V shed 8 bases and J 4 bases; nucleotides not matched to a gene: 10. Germline CDR1 and CDR2: MNHEY and SVGAGI. The CDR3 runs 15 residues. CDR3 region: CASVPGGGASDTQYF. The CDR3 DNA reads TGTGCCAGCGTCCCGGGCGGGGGGGCCTCAGATACGCAGTATTTT.

J is TRBJ1-5 and V is TRBV4-1; D is ambiguous. V lost 0 bases, J lost 5 bases, and 5 bases lay in between. This CDR3 contains 13 residues. From germline, CDR1 is MGHRA and CDR2 YSYEKL. CDR3 bases: TGCGCCAGCAGCCAAGACCCCGATCAGCCCCAGCATTTT. Protein: CASSQDPDQPQHF.

CDR3 amino acids: CASSLEGLQFDPQHF. The CDR3 bases are TGCGCCAGCAGCTTGGAAGGTTTACAATTCGATCCCCAGCATTTT. The chain employs TRBV5-1 and TRBJ1-5; D is unclear. In germline, CDR1 is SGHRS, CDR2 YFSETQ. CDR3 size: 15 residues. V was shortened by 0 bases and J by 10 bases, with 17 bases between the two germline ends.

This chain connects TRBV7-8 to TRBJ1-4; the D gene is possibly TRBD1 (5 bases). V shed 5 bases and J shed 3 bases, with 13 bases lying between them. The CDR3 loop spans 15 amino acids. Germline loops: CDR1 SGHVS, CDR2 FQNEAQ. CDR3 protein: CASSRLGTANEKLFF. The CDR3 DNA sequence: TGTGCCAGCAGCAGGTTGGGGACGGCTAATGAAAAACTGTTTTTT. The whole variable domain, filled in from reference TRBV7-8 and TRBJ1-4, reads GAGVSQSPRYKVAKRGQDVALRCDPISGHVSLFWYQQALGQGPEFLTYFQNEAQLDKSGLPSDRFFAERPEGSVSTLKIQRTQQEDSAVYLCASSRLGTANEKLFFGSGTQLSVL.

Note on this clone: Other DNA variants within this sample encode the same CDR3. The chain employs TRBV24-1 and TRBJ1-6; D gene unclear. The germline gives CDR1 KGHDR, CDR2 SFDVKD. Deletions cut 4 bases from V and 0 bases from J, with 3 bases between. This CDR3 comprises 14 residues. Here the CDR3 DNA reads TGTGCCACCAGTGAAGGCTCCTATAATTCACCCCTCCACTTT. This sequence encodes CATSEGSYNSPLHF.

The gene calls are TRBV28 and TRBJ2-7, with D possibly being TRBD1 (6 bases). Germline V gene data show CDR1 as MDHEN and CDR2 as SYDVKM. The V end lost 4 bases, the J end lost 1 base, and 11 bases lay between the germline ends. The CDR3 runs 14 residues. CDR3 coding DNA: TGTGCCAGCAGTTCTATGACAGGTTCCTACGAGCAGTACTTC. Translation gives CASSSMTGSYEQYF.

The genes are TRBV6-5 and TRBJ1-3; 7 bases map to TRBD1. The CDR3 is 15 residues long. J gave up 0 bases and V 6 bases, and 5 bases lay outside the gene matches. Germline CDR1 reads MNHEY; CDR2 reads SVGAGI. This chain's CDR3 is CASSRGIVSGNTIYF. CDR3 coding DNA: TGTGCCAGCAGCAGGGGGATCGTCTCTGGAAACACCATATATTTT.

This clone showed up just a few times. The chain couples TRBV7-9 to TRBJ1-4; TRBD1 is a possible D gene (5 bases). From germline, CDR1 is SEHNR and CDR2 FQNEAQ (reference sequence). Between the trimmed V and J ends, which lost 6 bases and 7 bases, there was a span of 21 bases. CDR3 length: 16 residues. The CDR3 is CASSSDGARGREKLFF. The CDR3 DNA reads TGTGCCAGCAGTTCTGACGGGGCCCGAGGACGTGAAAAACTGTTTTTT.

The V call is TRBV24-1, the J call TRBJ2-3; 8 bases are a match to TRBD1. The V gene end was trimmed by 5 bases and the J gene end by 0 bases; junction bases not matched to a gene: 3. The CDR3 length is 15 residues. Germline loops: CDR1 KGHDR, CDR2 SFDVKD. The CDR3 loop is CATSGTGTSTDTQYF. The CDR3 nucleotides are TGTGCCACCAGTGGGACAGGGACCAGCACAGATACGCAGTATTTT.

The CDR3 sequence: CASSPGQINYGYTF. The CDR3, as DNA: TGTGCCAGCAGTCCCGGACAGATTAACTATGGCTACACCTTC. V and J are TRBV6-2 or TRBV6-3 and TRBJ1-2; possible D gene TRBD1, 6 bases. V was shortened by 5 bases and J by 1 base, with 11 bases between the two germline ends. There are 14 residues in the CDR3. CDR1 MNHEY and CDR2 SVGEGT come from the germline V gene.

The rearrangement joins TRBV19 to TRBJ2-1; TRBD2 matches at 12 bases. The CDR3 consists of 15 residues. After removal of 2 bases from V and 10 bases from J, the junction contained 6 bases not matched to a gene. The germline V gene encodes CDR1 LNHDA and CDR2 SQIVND (reference sequence). This chain's CDR3 is CASSILAGGLSEQFF. The CDR3 DNA follows: TGTGCCAGTAGTATACTAGCGGGGGGGCTGTCGGAGCAGTTCTTC.

This clone was observed a single time. The V call is TRBV11-3, the J call TRBJ2-3; D might be TRBD2 (6 bases). In germline, CDR1 is SGHNT, CDR2 YENEEA. The CDR3 is 15 residues long. V was clipped by 2 bases and J by 4 bases, with 13 bases between them. The CDR3 region is CASSLPAGMADTQYF. The CDR3 nucleotides are TGTGCCAGCAGCTTACCAGCGGGTATGGCAGATACGCAGTATTTT. The whole variable domain, filled in from reference TRBV11-3 and TRBJ2-3, reads EAGVVQSPRYKIIEKKQPVAFWCNPISGHNTLYWYLQNLGQGPELLIRYENEEAVDDSQLPKDRFSAERLKGVDSTLKIQPAELGDSAVYLCASSLPAGMADTQYFGPGTRLTVL.

The chain uses TRBV6-2 or TRBV6-3 and TRBJ2-3; tentatively, D is TRBD2 (5 bases). The length of the CDR3 is 12 residues. The germline V and J ends were trimmed by 2 bases and 8 bases, with 8 bases remaining between them. The germline CDR1 and CDR2 sequences are MNHEY and SVGEGT. CDR3 loop: CASSYRRGTQYF. The CDR3 bases are TGTGCCAGCAGTTACCGACGGGGTACGCAGTATTTT.